The TCR beta chain described here comes from a study of naive and memory T cell subsets. Regarding the study as a whole: TCR transcript changes with activation or differentiation may affect this RNA method.

In its sample, this clonotype was seen once. No antigen is known for it. Indicated treatment: skin biopsy from PPD injection site in Mantoux-positive individual. A UMI-containing oligonucleotide was joined by 3' ligation to the TCR cDNA template. The CDR3 consists of 21 residues. Trimming took 2 bases from V and 2 from J; bases not matched to a gene: 19. Germline CDR1 is SGHVS and CDR2 is FQNEAQ. Four PCR rounds used nested alpha and beta constant region primers plus the SP2 primer. Reverse transcription of blood and skin TCR RNA was primed at alpha and beta constant regions. TCRdb processed the UMI-ligation and nested PCR reads anew with MiXCR; each CDR3 protein has one entry. The sample lists around 37,000 distinct CDR3 sequences, approximately 9.9% occurring once.

The V and J genes are TRBV7-8 and TRBJ2-3, with TRBD2 matching 10 bases. Sequencing was performed on skin, taken from a tuberculin skin test site. This TCR was recovered from an adult in good health. DNA for the CDR3: TGTGCCAGCAGCTTAAGGCCCTCGGGTCGGAGCGGGAGGGGGACCACAGATACGCAGTATTTT. Its protein is CASSLRPSGRSGRGTTDTQYF.